These 9 T cell receptor beta chains originate from one sample sequenced in a study of T cell responses to AZD1222 COVID-19 vaccine. Method: immunoSEQ multiplex PCR; TCRdb's copy keeps in-frame clones and lacks some. The sample has approximately 150,000 clones, about 91% seen once. The material was peripheral blood, obtained on day 0 of AZD1222 vaccination. The origin of the receptors is an adult in good health.

The V call is TRBV5-6, the J call TRBJ1-6; D gene ambiguous. Germline V gives CDR1 SGHDT, CDR2 YYEEEE. V was pared by 4 bases and J by 6 bases, with 17 bases between. The CDR3 contains 16 residues. The CDR3 region has the DNA TGTGCCAGCAGCCCCAACACCTTCGGACCTAATTCACCCCTCCACTTT. The encoded protein is CASSPNTFGPNSPLHF. Supplemented by reference TRBV5-6 and TRBJ1-6, the full variable domain reads DAGVTQSPTHLIKTRGQQVTLRCSPKSGHDTVSWYQQALGQGPQFIFQYYEEEERQRGNFPDRFSGHQFPNYSSELNVNALLLGDSALYLCASSPNTFGPNSPLHFGNGTRLTVT.

The J gene is TRBJ1-5, the V gene TRBV12-2; the table gives TRBD1 as D, unverified against the DNA. TRBV12-2 is a documented pseudogene. The CDR3 covers 16 residues. CDR3 sequence: CASRLDRGGSNQPQHF. The CDR3 DNA reads TGTGCAAGTCGCTTAGACAGGGGAGGAAGCAATCAGCCCCAGCATTTT.

This rearrangement joins TRBV3-1 (or the pseudogene TRBV3-2) to TRBJ1-4, with D perhaps matching TRBD1 (5 bases). The V gene lost 3 bases and the J gene lost 5 bases, with 7 bases spanning the gap. The germline CDR1 and CDR2 sequences are LGHDT and YNNKEL (reference sequence). The CDR3 runs 13 residues. CDR3 protein: CASSQNRNEKLFF. DNA for the CDR3: TGTGCCAGCAGCCAGAACAGGAATGAAAAACTGTTTTTT.

The rearrangement links TRBV7-8 to TRBJ2-7; 10 bases are a match to TRBD2. Germline loops: CDR1 SGHVS, CDR2 FQNEAQ. This CDR3 has 16 amino acids. The V segment lost 5 bases and the J segment 3 bases; nucleotides outside the gene matches: 10. CDR3 sequence: CASSIRTSGVNYEQYF. DNA for the CDR3: TGTGCCAGCAGCATACGCACTAGCGGGGTGAACTACGAGCAGTACTTC.

This clone appeared once. The V and J genes are TRBV7-2 and TRBJ2-1, with 9 positions matching TRBD2. Losses at the gene ends were 2 bases for V and 12 bases for J; bases not matched to a gene: 11. Germline-derived CDR1 and CDR2 are SGHTA and FQGNSA. The CDR3 has 15 amino acids. Here the CDR3 DNA reads TGTGCCAGCAGCTTACAAGCGGGAGGTGCTCTTGGGCAGTTCTTC. Translated: CASSLQAGGALGQFF.

V is TRBV9 and J is TRBJ2-1; a possible D gene is TRBD1 (5 bases). V was cut by 0 bases and J by 0 bases, with 7 bases left in between. Germline assignment: CDR1 SGDLS and CDR2 YYNGEE. The CDR3 is made up of 15 amino acids. The CDR3 nucleotides are TGTGCCAGCAGCGTAGAAGACAGCTCCTACAATGAGCAGTTCTTC. It encodes CASSVEDSSYNEQFF.

V gene TRBV7-2 combines with J gene TRBJ2-7, with 9 bases fitting TRBD1. Germline values: CDR1 SGHTA, CDR2 FQGNSA. The junction had 6 bases not matched to a gene; V was cut back by 3 bases and J by 6 bases. This CDR3 is 14 amino acids long. CDR3 DNA sequence: TGTGCCAGCAGCTTCACAGGGGGCGCGTCCGAGCAGTACTTC. Its translation: CASSFTGGASEQYF.

The chain combines TRBV2 with TRBJ1-5; weak D call: TRBD1 (6 bases). The CDR3 covers 15 residues. V was pared by 5 bases and J by 3 bases, with 14 bases between. Per the germline V gene, CDR1 is SNHLY and CDR2 is FYNNEI. This chain's CDR3 is CASSWTGQFNQPQHF. The DNA of the CDR3 is TGTGCCAGCAGTTGGACCGGACAGTTCAATCAGCCCCAGCATTTT.

The chain uses TRBV10-1 and TRBJ1-2; TRBD1 agrees at 8 bases. The CDR3 runs 16 residues. The germline CDR1 and CDR2 sequences are WNHNN and SYGVQD (reference sequence). With 10 bases clipped from V and 7 bases from J, the junction kept 20 bases outside the gene matches. As DNA, the CDR3 is TGCGCCACTTCGGACCGGGACAGGCCTCATGCCTTTGGCTACACCTTC. It specifies CATSDRDRPHAFGYTF.